One and the same sample provided the 30 T cell receptor beta chains below, sequenced in a study of blood T cell repertoires in COVID-19. Data came from immunoSEQ multiplex PCR; TCRdb stores just in-frame clones and leaves some out. The sample carries fewer than 400,000 clones, more than 75% recorded once. The sequenced sample consisted of PBMCs or T cells enriched from blood (not recorded which). Source of these receptors: a young man who had recovered from COVID-19.

This chain connects TRBV27 to TRBJ2-3; a possible D gene is TRBD1 (6 bases). V was cut by 7 bases and J by 5 bases, with 16 bases left in between. The CDR3 runs to 14 residues. Germline V gives CDR1 MNHEY, CDR2 SMNVEV (reference sequence). This chain's CDR3 is CASTPLPQGDTQYF. The CDR3 nucleotides are TGTGCCAGCACCCCGCTCCCACAGGGAGATACGCAGTATTTT.

The J gene is TRBJ2-3, the V gene TRBV7-2; 9 bases match TRBD1. V lost 5 bases, J lost 7 bases, and 7 bases stayed unmatched. The CDR3 has 14 residues. Germline V gene sequence: CDR1 SGHTA, CDR2 FQGNSA. The CDR3 nucleotides read TGTGCCAGCAGCCCGGGACAGGGAAGTAATACGCAGTATTTT. This encodes CASSPGQGSNTQYF.

The chain carries TRBV27 and TRBJ1-1; possible D gene TRBD1, 6 bases. V shed 3 bases and J shed 4 bases, with 15 bases lying between them. CDR3 length: 15 amino acids. Germline assignment: CDR1 MNHEY and CDR2 SMNVEV (reference sequence). The CDR3 nucleotides are TGTGCCAGCAGTTTTTGGGGGGGCGCGGGCACTGAAGCTTTCTTT. Its protein product is CASSFWGGAGTEAFF.

The V gene is TRBV29-1, the J gene TRBJ2-7; the match to TRBD1 covers 9 bases. CDR1 is SQVTM and CDR2 is ANQGSEA in the germline V gene. Trimming took 5 bases from V and 4 from J; bases not matched to a gene: 6. This CDR3 contains 13 residues. This CDR3 is CSVNPGTGYEQYF. The CDR3 DNA sequence: TGCAGCGTTAACCCCGGGACAGGGTACGAGCAGTACTTC.

This clone was counted a few times. The V and J genes are TRBV6-1 and TRBJ1-2; 10 nucleotides align to TRBD1. This CDR3 spans 15 amino acids. V lost 3 bases, J lost 7 bases, and 8 bases stayed unmatched. Germline V CDR1 and CDR2: MNHNS, SASEGT. CDR3 residues: CASSDFDRGQGGYTF. In nucleotides, the CDR3 is TGTGCCAGCAGTGATTTCGACAGGGGGCAAGGTGGCTACACCTTC.

In this sample, this clone turned up once. This rearrangement joins TRBV6-5 to TRBJ1-5; a possible D gene is TRBD1 (5 bases). Deletions cut 10 bases from V and 6 bases from J, with 19 bases between. Germline V gene lookup returns CDR1 MNHEY and CDR2 SVGAGI. This CDR3 is built from 14 residues. The CDR3 sequence: CATRGLLVGQPQHF. The CDR3 DNA follows: TGTGCCACAAGGGGACTTTTGGTGGGTCAGCCCCAGCATTTT.

This chain's CDR3 is CASSLDSRGAGNTIYF. CDR3 bases: TGTGCCAGCAGCTTAGATTCACGGGGAGCGGGAAACACCATATATTTT. The rearrangement joins TRBV7-2 to TRBJ1-3, with D unclear. CDR1 and CDR2 from the germline V gene are SGHTA and FQGNSA. This CDR3 comprises 16 residues. V lost 1 base to trimming and J lost 4 bases, with 14 bases between them.

The J gene is TRBJ1-1, the V gene TRBV4-1; possibly TRBD1 for D (6 bases). The CDR3 length is 16 residues. V gave up 4 bases and J gave up 4 bases, with 19 bases separating them. The germline CDR1 and CDR2 sequences are MGHRA and YSYEKL. CDR3 nucleotide sequence: TGCGCCAGCAGCCTGGCCTTAGGTGCAGGGGCCACTGAAGCTTTCTTT. Protein sequence: CASSLALGAGATEAFF.

With respect to this clone: Other DNA sequences in the same sample also yield this CDR3. The V gene is TRBV6-5, the J gene TRBJ2-1; tentative D call: TRBD1 (5 bases). The ends were cut back, 0 bases at V and 4 bases at J, with 7 bases in the middle. Germline values: CDR1 MNHEY, CDR2 SVGAGI. CDR3 length: 14 amino acids. CDR3 DNA: TGTGCCAGCAGTTACTCAACAGGTTACAATGAGCAGTTCTTC. Translating gives CASSYSTGYNEQFF.

This chain uses TRBV11-2 with TRBJ2-1, with TRBD2 identical over 8 bases. The CDR3 runs to 15 residues. J lost 9 bases, V lost 2 bases, and 9 bases had no gene match. Looked up from germline, CDR1 is SGHAT and CDR2 is FQNNGV. The CDR3 here is CASSLLRGGLGEQFF. DNA of the CDR3: TGTGCCAGCAGCTTATTACGGGGGGGCCTCGGTGAGCAGTTCTTC.

The V and J genes are TRBV5-1 and TRBJ1-3; D call uncertain. The V gene lost 4 bases and the J gene lost 2 bases, with 7 bases spanning the gap. The CDR3 covers 13 residues. From germline, CDR1 is SGHRS and CDR2 YFSETQ. CDR3 in DNA: TGCGCCAGCAGCCTGGGAGCTGGAAACACCATATATTTT. This encodes CASSLGAGNTIYF.

This rearrangement joins TRBV5-6 to TRBJ2-7, with 7 positions matching TRBD2. The germline V gene encodes CDR1 SGHDT and CDR2 YYEEEE. The V and J ends lost 4 bases and 4 bases, in that order; junction bases with no gene match: 5. The CDR3 is made up of 13 amino acids. CDR3 loop: CASSPRGWYEQYF. The CDR3 DNA sequence: TGTGCCAGCAGCCCGCGGGGGTGGTACGAGCAGTACTTC.

The chain joins TRBV14 to TRBJ1-5, with 7 nucleotides matching TRBD1. J lost 0 bases, V lost 0 bases, and 11 bases had no gene match. This CDR3 comprises 19 residues. Germline CDR1 is SGHDN and CDR2 is FVKESK. The CDR3 here is CASSQEWQGVRYSNQPQHF. The CDR3 DNA sequence: TGTGCCAGCAGCCAAGAGTGGCAGGGGGTGCGGTATAGCAATCAGCCCCAGCATTTT.

A remark on this clone: The same CDR3 arises from other DNA sequences in this sample as well. This chain links TRBV19 with TRBJ1-5; D possibly corresponds to TRBD1 (5 bases). Trimming removed 6 bases from V and 0 bases from J, with 9 bases in between. The CDR3 spans 14 residues. CDR1 and CDR2 (germline): LNHDA, SQIVND (reference sequence). The CDR3 spells CASRLRGSNQPQHF. The CDR3 nucleotides are TGTGCCAGTAGATTAAGGGGTAGCAATCAGCCCCAGCATTTT.

Many counts were recorded for this clone. V is TRBV4-2 and J is TRBJ2-7; possible D gene TRBD1, 5 bases. The CDR3 has 17 amino acids. Germline V gene sequence: CDR1 LGHNA, CDR2 YNFKEQ. V was cut by 0 bases and J by 0 bases, with 15 bases left in between. For the CDR3, the DNA is TGTGCCAGCAGCCAAGATCAGGCAGGGTCCCTCTCCTACGAGCAGTACTTC. It is translated as CASSQDQAGSLSYEQYF.

The chain recombines TRBV7-2 with TRBJ2-1, with TRBD2 matching 12 bases. V was clipped by 5 bases and J by 7 bases; unmatched bases: 6. In germline, CDR1 is SGHTA, CDR2 FQGNSA. This CDR3 spans 15 amino acids. The CDR3 sequence: CASSRTSGTGNEQFF. CDR3 coding DNA: TGTGCCAGCAGCCGGACTAGCGGGACGGGGAATGAGCAGTTCTTC.

The chain uses TRBV12-2 and TRBJ2-7; no DNA check was done on the table's D call, TRBD2. TRBV12-2 has pseudogene status. This CDR3 is 16 amino acids long. The DNA of the CDR3 is TGTGCAAGTCGCTTAGTTGGCCCAGGCGGGGGATACGAGCAGTACTTC. Its protein product is CASRLVGPGGGYEQYF.

The rearrangement joins TRBV5-6 to TRBJ2-5; 12 nucleotides match TRBD2. The ends lost 0 bases at V and 3 bases at J; junction bases unmatched: 6. CDR1 and CDR2 (germline): SGHDT, YYEEEE. The CDR3 sequence is 17 residues long. The CDR3 loop reads CASSLVASGGVEETQYF. The CDR3 DNA is TGTGCCAGCAGCTTGGTGGCTAGCGGGGGGGTTGAAGAGACCCAGTACTTC.

The V gene is TRBV7-9, the J gene TRBJ1-2, with D uncertain. The germline V gene has CDR1 SEHNR and CDR2 FQNEAQ (reference sequence). V was shortened by 5 bases and J by 4 bases, with 14 bases between the two germline ends. The CDR3 runs 14 residues. The CDR3 sequence is CASSPLPAVYGYTF. The CDR3 bases are TGTGCCAGCAGCCCCCTCCCGGCGGTCTATGGCTACACCTTC. Using reference TRBV7-9 and TRBJ1-2 for the parts outside the CDR3, the full variable domain is DTGVSQNPRHKITKRGQNVTFRCDPISEHNRLYWYRQTLGQGPEFLTYFQNEAQLEKSRLLSDRFSAERPKGSFSTLEIQRTEQGDSAMYLCASSPLPAVYGYTFGSGTRLTVV.

This sequence joins TRBV2 and TRBJ2-7, with 9 bases matching TRBD1. The germline V gene encodes CDR1 SNHLY and CDR2 FYNNEI. The V gene end was trimmed by 4 bases and the J gene end by 6 bases; junction bases not matched to a gene: 4. The CDR3 is 13 amino acids. CDR3 loop: CASSAGQGPEQYF. DNA of the CDR3: TGTGCCAGCAGTGCAGGACAGGGGCCCGAGCAGTACTTC.

This chain links TRBV10-1 with TRBJ2-2, with D unresolved. Looked up from germline, CDR1 is WNHNN and CDR2 is SYGVQD (reference sequence). CDR3 length: 14 amino acids. V lost 0 bases, J lost 1 base, and 3 bases lay in between. In DNA, the CDR3 is TGCGCCAGCAGTGAGTCGAGGAACACCGGGGAGCTGTTTTTT. Translation: CASSESRNTGELFF.

The chain combines TRBV18 with TRBJ2-2; 9 nucleotides agree with TRBD1. Germline V lookup: CDR1 KGHSH, CDR2 LQKENI. There are 16 residues in the CDR3. J lost 5 bases, V lost 4 bases, and 8 bases had no gene match. The CDR3 coding sequence is TGTGCCAGCTCACGGATGGACAGGGGTGAGACCGGGGAGCTGTTTTTT. Translated: CASSRMDRGETGELFF.

CDR3 nucleotide sequence: TGTGCCAGCAGCAACCGACGGGGACTGGCGGGGGATTACGAGCAGTACTTC. It specifies CASSNRRGLAGDYEQYF. The chain combines TRBV5-4 with TRBJ2-7; 7 bases line up with TRBD2. Germline CDR1 and CDR2: SGHNT and YYREEE (reference sequence). CDR3 size: 17 residues. J lost 4 bases, V lost 4 bases, and 17 bases had no gene match.

The chain has TRBV19 and TRBJ1-1, with D possibly being TRBD1 (6 bases). V gave up 6 bases and J gave up 1 base, with 9 bases separating them. From germline, CDR1 is LNHDA and CDR2 SQIVND (reference sequence). The CDR3 spans 13 residues. CDR3 sequence (DNA): TGTGCCAGTAGGGCACAGGGGAACACTGAAGCTTTCTTT. It encodes CASRAQGNTEAFF.

This sequence joins TRBV5-1 and TRBJ2-7, with D tentatively TRBD1 (5 bases). V was shortened by 0 bases and J by 4 bases, with 8 bases between the two germline ends. The CDR3 is 13 amino acids. CDR1 is SGHRS and CDR2 is YFSETQ in the germline V gene. CDR3 nucleotide sequence: TGCGCCAGCAGCTTGGGCAGGGAATACGAGCAGTACTTC. The encoded protein is CASSLGREYEQYF.

The chain has TRBV18 and TRBJ2-5, with 10 bases aligning to TRBD2. This CDR3 spans 17 amino acids. Germline V lookup: CDR1 KGHSH, CDR2 LQKENI. V shed 1 base and J 6 bases; nucleotides not matched to a gene: 11. Here the CDR3 DNA reads TGTGCCAGCTCACCACTCAGGACTAGCGGCTTTACGAAGACCCAGTACTTC. This gives the protein CASSPLRTSGFTKTQYF.

This chain links TRBV27 with TRBJ2-1, with TRBD2 matching over 12 bases. The germline V gene encodes CDR1 MNHEY and CDR2 SMNVEV (reference sequence). The CDR3 has 16 residues. V was clipped by 5 bases and J by 0 bases; unmatched bases: 2. CDR3 nucleotide sequence: TGTGCCAGCAGTCTGACTAGCGGGGGCTCCTACAATGAGCAGTTCTTC. Translated: CASSLTSGGSYNEQFF.

This chain uses TRBV19 with TRBJ1-2; TRBD1 agrees at 8 bases. This CDR3 has 17 amino acids. Germline assignment: CDR1 LNHDA and CDR2 SQIVND (reference sequence). The ends lost 5 bases at V and 4 bases at J; junction bases unmatched: 15. The CDR3 is CASSFTWTGRALYGYTF. The CDR3 coding sequence is TGTGCCAGTAGTTTCACCTGGACAGGGAGGGCACTCTATGGCTACACCTTC.

V gene TRBV7-9 combines with J gene TRBJ2-7; 9 bases are a match to TRBD2. Trimming cost V 6 bases and J 2 bases; bases outside gene matches: 14. This CDR3 spans 17 amino acids. Germline V gene data show CDR1 as SEHNR and CDR2 as FQNEAQ (reference sequence). The CDR3 region is CASRTGTSNIGTYEQYF. CDR3 bases: TGTGCCAGCAGAACCGGGACTAGCAACATAGGGACCTACGAGCAGTACTTC.

The chain links TRBV14 to TRBJ2-1; D unresolved. Germline CDR1 is SGHDN and CDR2 is FVKESK. The CDR3 length is 13 residues. V was trimmed by 4 bases and J by 4 bases, leaving 8 bases between them. CDR3 amino acids: CASSPISYNEQFF. DNA for the CDR3: TGTGCCAGCAGCCCCATTAGTTACAATGAGCAGTTCTTC.